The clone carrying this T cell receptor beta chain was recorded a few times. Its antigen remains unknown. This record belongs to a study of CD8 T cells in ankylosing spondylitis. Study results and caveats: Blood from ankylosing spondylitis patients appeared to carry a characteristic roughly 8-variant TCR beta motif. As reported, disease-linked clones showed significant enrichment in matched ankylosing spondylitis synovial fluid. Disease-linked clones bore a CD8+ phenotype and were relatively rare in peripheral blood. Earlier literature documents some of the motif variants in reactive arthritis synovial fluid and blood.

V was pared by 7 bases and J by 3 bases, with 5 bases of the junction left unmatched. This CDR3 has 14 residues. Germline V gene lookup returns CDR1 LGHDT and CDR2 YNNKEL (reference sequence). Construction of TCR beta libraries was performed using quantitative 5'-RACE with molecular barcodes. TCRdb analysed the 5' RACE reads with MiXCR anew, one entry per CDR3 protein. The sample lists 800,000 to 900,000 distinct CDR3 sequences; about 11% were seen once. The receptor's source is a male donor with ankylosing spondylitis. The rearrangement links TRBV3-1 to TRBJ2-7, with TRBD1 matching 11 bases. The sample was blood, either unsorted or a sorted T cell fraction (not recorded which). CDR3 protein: CASNPGTGGYEQYF. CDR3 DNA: TGTGCCAGCAATCCCGGGACAGGGGGCTACGAGCAGTACTTC.